These T cell receptor beta chains were read from a single sample in a study of blood T cell repertoires in COVID-19. The protocol was immunoSEQ multiplex PCR, while the TCRdb copy is restricted to in-frame clones and leaves out a portion. The sample consists of some 150,000 clones, over 75% of them appearing once. Sequencing used PBMCs or T cells enriched from blood (not recorded which). The source of these receptors is a woman aged 25 to 39 with acute COVID-19. CDR3s include the opening cysteine and the closing phenylalanine or tryptophan. D genes are given only for firm matches. Part of the rows lack a size; the others show once, few, many or a class for expanded clones.

d_call,clone_size,cdr3_length,v_call,j_call,cdr3_nt,cdr3_aa
TRBD1,NA,14,TRBV28,TRBJ1-1,TGTGCCAGCAGTATGACAGGGTCGTACACTGAAGCTTTCTTT,CASSMTGSYTEAFF
TRBD2,NA,18,TRBV3-1/TRBV3-2,TRBJ2-3,TGTGCCAGCAGTCGATATGTAACTAGCGGAAATCCCGTTGGTACGCAGTATTTT,CASSRYVTSGNPVGTQYF
NA,NA,15,TRBV11-2,TRBJ2-3,TGTGCCAGCAGCTTAGAGGTAGCGGTCACAGATACGCAGTATTTT,CASSLEVAVTDTQYF
TRBD1,NA,14,TRBV10-3,TRBJ2-3,TGTGCCAGTGCCGGGACAGGGGGTACAGATACGCAGTATTTT,CASAGTGGTDTQYF
NA,once,13,TRBV5-1,TRBJ1-4,TGCGCCAGCAGCCGGGGTTCCAATGAAAAACTGTTTTTT,CASSRGSNEKLFF
NA,NA,14,TRBV24-1,TRBJ1-2,TGTGCCACCAGTGATTTTCAGGGTGGTCGGGGCTACACCTTC,CATSDFQGGRGYTF
NA,once,13,TRBV10-3,TRBJ1-6,TGTGCCATCAGCGGAGGGTTGGGCTCACCCCTCCACTTT,CAISGGLGSPLHF
NA,NA,12,TRBV30,TRBJ1-3,TGTGCCTGGAGTACCCGACTACGGACCATATATTTT,CAWSTRLRTIYF
TRBD1,NA,14,TRBV5-1,TRBJ2-5,TGCGCCAGCAGCTTCCTGACAGGGGAAGAGACCCAGTACTTC,CASSFLTGEETQYF
TRBD2,NA,15,TRBV19,TRBJ2-7,TGTGCCAGTAGTCGACGGACTAGCGGGTCCTACGAGCAGTACTTC,CASSRRTSGSYEQYF
TRBD2,NA,14,TRBV5-4,TRBJ2-7,TGTGCCAGCAGCTTGGCTAGCGGGAGCAACGAGCAGTACTTC,CASSLASGSNEQYF
NA,NA,14,TRBV2,TRBJ1-2,TGTGCCAGCAGCCTACTCACAGGGAACTATGGCTACACCTTC,CASSLLTGNYGYTF
TRBD1,NA,16,TRBV5-4,TRBJ1-2,TGTGCCAGCAGCGAAGGGGCGGACAGGGGGTCCCGGGGCTACACCTTC,CASSEGADRGSRGYTF
NA,NA,14,TRBV28,TRBJ1-5,TGTGCCAGCAGTAAGTTCGCGGGGGATCAGCCCCAGCATTTT,CASSKFAGDQPQHF
TRBD2,NA,16,TRBV7-2,TRBJ2-3,TGTGCCAGCAGCCCGAGACAGCGGGAGATCACAGATACGCAGTATTTT,CASSPRQREITDTQYF
TRBD1,NA,15,TRBV5-5,TRBJ2-7,TGTGCCAGCAGTTTGACCGGGACAGGGGCCTACGAGCAGTACTTC,CASSLTGTGAYEQYF
TRBD1,NA,14,TRBV5-6,TRBJ2-7,TGTGCCAGCAGCAGGGACAGCGTCTCCTACGAGCAGTACTTC,CASSRDSVSYEQYF
TRBD1,NA,15,TRBV7-8,TRBJ1-6,TGTGCCAGCAGCCGATGGGACAGGGAAGGCTCACCCCTCCACTTT,CASSRWDREGSPLHF
TRBD2,NA,15,TRBV6-5,TRBJ2-3,TGTGCCAGCAGTCGAATAGCGGGACTCACAGATACGCAGTATTTT,CASSRIAGLTDTQYF
NA,NA,15,TRBV19,TRBJ1-5,TGTGCCAGTAGTATAGGAAGTTACCGAGGTCAGCCCCAGCATTTT,CASSIGSYRGQPQHF
NA,once,13,TRBV27,TRBJ2-1,TGTGCCAGCAGTTTAAACAGGTACAATGAGCAGTTCTTC,CASSLNRYNEQFF
NA,NA,14,TRBV27,TRBJ1-6,TGTGCCAGCGGGTACAATGGGCCCCCGGCGCCCCTCCACTTT,CASGYNGPPAPLHF
TRBD1,NA,17,TRBV3-1/TRBV3-2,TRBJ1-6,TGTGCCAGCAGCCAAGTCCGTTTTGGACAGGGGAATTCACCCCTCCACTTT,CASSQVRFGQGNSPLHF
NA,NA,13,TRBV29-1,TRBJ1-6,TGCAGCGTCGGGAATGCCTATAATTCACCCCTCCACTTT,CSVGNAYNSPLHF
TRBD2,NA,19,TRBV27,TRBJ2-1,TGTGCCAGCAGTTCCTCAAGGGTAGATATTAGCGGGGAGTACAATGAGCAGTTCTTC,CASSSSRVDISGEYNEQFF
TRBD2,NA,15,TRBV6-5,TRBJ2-7,TGTGCCAGCAGCTACCCGGGACTAGCGACCTACGAGCAGTACTTC,CASSYPGLATYEQYF
NA,NA,15,TRBV7-2,TRBJ2-3,TGTGCCAGCAGCTTACCTCCGGGACTTCCAGATACGCAGTATTTT,CASSLPPGLPDTQYF
NA,NA,16,TRBV7-2,TRBJ1-1,TGTGCCAGCAGCTTAGCGTCCGGGTTGAGTAACACTGAAGCTTTCTTT,CASSLASGLSNTEAFF
NA,NA,14,TRBV10-3,TRBJ1-5,TGTGCCATCAAGGCTGACTCTAGCAATCAGCCCCAGCATTTT,CAIKADSSNQPQHF
TRBD2,NA,16,TRBV28,TRBJ2-1,TGTGCCAGCAGTTTATATAGCGGGAGTTCCTACAATGAGCAGTTCTTC,CASSLYSGSSYNEQFF
NA,NA,15,TRBV6-2/TRBV6-3,TRBJ1-3,TGTGCCAGCAGTTACTCGTCCAACTCTGGAAACACCATATATTTT,CASSYSSNSGNTIYF
TRBD1,few,13,TRBV29-1,TRBJ2-5,TGCAGCGTTGGGCACAGGGGGGCAGAGACCCAGTACTTC,CSVGHRGAETQYF
TRBD1,NA,15,TRBV7-9,TRBJ2-7,TGTGCCAGCAGCTTAGTCACAGGGGGTGCCTACGAGCAGTACTTC,CASSLVTGGAYEQYF
NA,NA,13,TRBV12-3/TRBV12-4,TRBJ1-2,TGTGCCAGCAGTCCGGGAGCTAACTATGGCTACACCTTC,CASSPGANYGYTF
TRBD2,few,17,TRBV6-1,TRBJ2-3,TGTGCCAGCAGTGATATCCTGAGAGCGGGAGTCACAGATACGCAGTATTTT,CASSDILRAGVTDTQYF
NA,few,12,TRBV25-1,TRBJ1-3,TGTGCCAGCAGTGAATGGGAGGCCACCATATATTTT,CASSEWEATIYF
NA,NA,15,TRBV5-1,TRBJ2-1,TGCGCCAGCAGCTTGAGTGGGAGTGTTAACAATGAGCAGTTCTTC,CASSLSGSVNNEQFF
NA,NA,14,TRBV25-1,TRBJ1-1,TGTGCCAGCAGTCAACAGGGCGGGCAGTTTGAAGCTTTCTTT,CASSQQGGQFEAFF
NA,NA,13,TRBV11-2,TRBJ2-7,TGTGCCAGCAGCTTAGCGTGGGGCTTCGAGCAGTACTTC,CASSLAWGFEQYF
NA,NA,16,TRBV9,TRBJ1-1,TGTGCCAGCTCCCCTACTGGGGGGGGCCGGAACACTGAAGCTTTCTTT,CASSPTGGGRNTEAFF
NA,NA,14,TRBV19,TRBJ1-5,TGTGCCAGTAGCGCATACACAGGGAATCAGCCCCAGCATTTT,CASSAYTGNQPQHF
TRBD2,NA,19,TRBV10-3,TRBJ2-3,TGTGCCATCAGTGATCTAGCGGGAGTTATAAGTCCTTACACAGATACGCAGTATTTT,CAISDLAGVISPYTDTQYF
TRBD1,NA,14,TRBV29-1,TRBJ2-7,TGCAGCACCTACCGACAGGGCCGGGTGAGGGAGCAGTACTTC,CSTYRQGRVREQYF
TRBD2,NA,15,TRBV6-4,TRBJ2-3,TGTGCCAGCAGCCGGAGCGGGAGTAACACAGATACGCAGTATTTT,CASSRSGSNTDTQYF
TRBD2,NA,18,TRBV7-2,TRBJ2-3,TGTGCCAGCAGCTTAGCTATGCGACTAGCGGGTGGCACAGATACGCAGTATTTT,CASSLAMRLAGGTDTQYF
TRBD1,NA,18,TRBV5-1,TRBJ2-6,TGCGCCAGCAGCCGGGGACAGTTAGTTACTTCTGGGGCCAACGTCCTGACTTTC,CASSRGQLVTSGANVLTF
NA,few,13,TRBV28,TRBJ2-7,TGTGCCAGCAGCACAGACAGTCTCTACGAGCAGTACTTC,CASSTDSLYEQYF
NA,NA,14,TRBV7-8,TRBJ1-1,TGTGCCAGCATAGGGATCTTAGGGGGAACTGAAGCTTTCTTT,CASIGILGGTEAFF
NA,NA,14,TRBV28,TRBJ2-1,TGTGCCAGCAGTTTATTAGGCAGGGGTGTTGAGCAGTTCTTC,CASSLLGRGVEQFF
TRBD2,NA,19,TRBV6-6,TRBJ2-3,TGTGCCAGCAGCTGGACGGCCGGGACTAGCGGGAGTTTGGCAGATACGCAGTATTTT,CASSWTAGTSGSLADTQYF
NA,NA,12,TRBV9,TRBJ1-2,TGTGCCAGCAGCCAATCGGACAGCCCGAGCACCTTC,CASSQSDSPSTF
NA,NA,13,TRBV29-1,TRBJ2-2,TGCAGCGTTGAAAGGGGTCTCACCGGGGAGCTGTTTTTT,CSVERGLTGELFF
NA,NA,15,TRBV28,TRBJ1-2,TGTGCCATCAGCCGAGGGGGGGAGGGCGGCTATGGCTACACCTTC,CAISRGGEGGYGYTF
NA,NA,14,TRBV12-2,TRBJ1-5,TGTGCACTGCACAGGGGGCCGGGCAATCAGCCCCAGCATTTT,CALHRGPGNQPQHF
TRBD2,NA,14,TRBV7-2,TRBJ2-7,TGTGCCAGCAGCGTACTAGCGGGGGCCTACGAGCAGTACTTC,CASSVLAGAYEQYF
NA,few,15,TRBV4-2,TRBJ1-2,TGTGCCAGCAGCCACCCTCCGAGCGGGGGGCATGGCTACACCTTC,CASSHPPSGGHGYTF